This T cell receptor beta chain was sequenced for a study of blood T cell repertoires in COVID-19. Across the whole study: Acute and convalescent COVID-19 specimens originated in the United States, Italy and Spain. Sources were T cells, B-cell-depleted T cells, or PBMCs; the material itself was cDNA or gDNA.

As originally analysed: Reference gene primer amplification yielded estimated nucleated cell counts. Sequencing used immunoSEQ multiplex PCR; TCRdb keeps in-frame clones, though not all of them. For V, J and clone size, that table is used; D and trimming come from the DNA. The sample contains more than 250,000 clones, more than 70% of which appear only once. The sequence derives from a woman in her 50s with acute or convalescent COVID-19. The sequencing input was peripheral blood.

For the CDR3, the DNA is TGTGCCAGCGAGGGGACAGCCATGCTGGGGGTGCAGTTCTTC. It specifies CASEGTAMLGVQFF. This sequence joins TRBV2 and TRBJ2-1; 7 nucleotides match TRBD1. V lost 8 bases to trimming and J lost 12 bases; unmatched junction nucleotides: 16. The germline V gene encodes CDR1 SNHLY and CDR2 FYNNEI. The CDR3 runs 14 residues.